These 25 T cell receptor beta chains were sequenced from one sample in a study of blood T cell repertoires in COVID-19. The data were produced by immunoSEQ multiplex PCR, yet TCRdb's version contains in-frame clones alone and is incomplete. The data contain around 180,000 clones, about 87% of them singletons. The specimen sequenced was peripheral blood. These receptors came from a man aged 55 to 69 with acute or convalescent COVID-19.

The rearrangement joins TRBV24-1 to TRBJ1-5, with D perhaps TRBD1 (6 bases). Trimming removed 4 bases at V and 4 bases at J, with 7 bases between. Germline assignment: CDR1 KGHDR and CDR2 SFDVKD. The CDR3 consists of 13 residues. The CDR3 DNA follows: TGTGCCACCAGTGAAACAGGGAATCAGCCCCAGCATTTT. Its protein product is CATSETGNQPQHF.

This chain joins TRBV5-1 and TRBJ2-7; 12 bases are a match to TRBD1. The CDR3 has 16 residues. Germline values: CDR1 SGHRS, CDR2 YFSETQ. J gave up 2 bases and V 4 bases, and 7 bases lay outside the gene matches. CDR3 protein: CASSDPGTGGPYEQYV. CDR3 sequence (DNA): TGCGCCAGCAGCGACCCCGGGACAGGGGGCCCCTACGAGCAGTACGTC.

This chain connects TRBV6-5 to TRBJ1-2, with D possibly TRBD1 on 5 matching bases. CDR1 MNHEY and CDR2 SVGAGI come from the germline V gene. The CDR3 has 13 amino acids. V lost 0 bases and J lost 8, with 10 bases in between. CDR3 in DNA: TGTGCCAGCAGTTACTCGCGGGGGACGGGCTACACCTTC. Translation: CASSYSRGTGYTF.

The rearrangement links TRBV11-3 to TRBJ1-1; D is possibly TRBD1 (6 bases). The germline V gene encodes CDR1 SGHNT and CDR2 YENEEA. V was trimmed by 4 bases and J by 6 bases, leaving 18 bases between them. This CDR3 has 15 residues. This CDR3 reads CASSSPIRGKPEAFF. For the CDR3, the DNA is TGTGCCAGCAGCTCCCCTATCAGGGGAAAACCTGAAGCTTTCTTT.

V and J are TRBV19 and TRBJ1-5, with D possibly TRBD1 on 5 matching bases. Germline lookup yields CDR1 LNHDA and CDR2 SQIVND (reference sequence). The CDR3 runs to 15 residues. V shed 6 bases and J shed 2 bases, with 14 bases lying between them. The CDR3 loop reads CASSRGGDRNQPQHF. Written as DNA, the CDR3 is TGTGCCAGTAGCCGTGGGGGGGACCGCAATCAGCCCCAGCATTTT.

V usage is TRBV16 and J usage is TRBJ2-2, with D tentatively TRBD1 (6 bases). This CDR3 region has 16 residues. V dropped 2 bases and J dropped 3 bases, with 13 bases sitting between them. Germline V gene lookup returns CDR1 KGHSY and CDR2 FQNENV. The CDR3 reads CASSQAGRGDTGELFF. The CDR3 DNA is TGTGCCAGCAGCCAAGCTGGCAGGGGAGACACCGGGGAGCTGTTTTTT.

This chain connects TRBV28 to TRBJ2-7; 7 bases agree with TRBD1. Germline-derived CDR1 and CDR2 are MDHEN and SYDVKM. The J segment lost 0 bases and the V segment lost 5 bases, leaving 7 bases of the junction unmatched. The CDR3 totals 15 residues. CDR3 amino acids: CASSRAGTASYEQYV. The CDR3 bases are TGTGCCAGCAGTAGGGCCGGGACAGCCTCCTACGAGCAGTACGTC.

The chain is built from TRBV6-2 or TRBV6-3 and TRBJ1-5; no reliable D call. The germline V gene has CDR1 MNHEY and CDR2 SVGEGT. Trimming took off 4 bases at V and 5 bases at J, with 15 bases between the two ends. There are 15 residues in the CDR3. The CDR3 loop is CASSFLEGGDQPQHF. The CDR3 coding sequence is TGTGCCAGCAGTTTCCTTGAGGGAGGTGATCAGCCCCAGCATTTT.

CDR3 region: CASRPPVDRERGYTF. The CDR3 DNA is TGTGCCAGCAGACCACCCGTGGACAGGGAGAGGGGCTACACCTTC. The chain combines TRBV6-5 with TRBJ1-2, with TRBD1 identical over 8 bases. This CDR3 is built from 15 residues. The trim removed 6 bases at V and 8 bases at J, leaving 14 bases unmatched. Germline loops: CDR1 MNHEY, CDR2 SVGAGI.

This rearrangement joins TRBV5-1 to TRBJ1-5; possible D gene TRBD1, 5 bases. The CDR3 is 13 residues long. Trimming took 3 bases from V and 3 from J, leaving 7 bases between them. Germline CDR1 and CDR2: SGHRS and YFSETQ. This CDR3 reads CASSSGPNQPQHF. The CDR3 region has the DNA TGCGCCAGCAGCTCAGGGCCCAATCAGCCCCAGCATTTT. The full variable domain, with the rest looked up from reference TRBV5-1 and TRBJ1-5, is KAGVTQTPRYLIKTRGQQVTLSCSPISGHRSVSWYQQTPGQGLQFLFEYFSETQRNKGNFPGRFSGRQFSNSRSEMNVSTLELGDSALYLCASSSGPNQPQHFGDGTRLSIL.

The J gene is TRBJ2-1, the V gene TRBV2; a weak D match, TRBD2 (6 bases). This CDR3 is built from 15 residues. Trimming stripped 7 bases from V and 5 bases from J, with 18 bases between. Germline V CDR1 and CDR2: SNHLY, FYNNEI. The CDR3 region is CASMGGMARDNEQFF. In DNA form, the CDR3 reads TGTGCCAGCATGGGGGGTATGGCTAGAGACAATGAGCAGTTCTTC.

V is TRBV12-5 and J is TRBJ1-5, with TRBD1 as a possible D gene (5 bases). Germline-derived CDR1 and CDR2 are LGHNT and FRNRAP. The V and J ends lost 5 bases and 5 bases respectively, with 16 bases between them. This CDR3 is built from 15 residues. The CDR3 DNA follows: TGTGCTAGTGGTCCGGGGACCCGGGACTATCAGCCCCAGCATTTT. This encodes CASGPGTRDYQPQHF.

J is TRBJ1-6 and V is TRBV9; possible D gene TRBD1, 5 bases. Trimming took off 4 bases at V and 8 bases at J, with 16 bases between the two ends. The CDR3 runs to 15 residues. The germline V gene encodes CDR1 SGDLS and CDR2 YYNGEE. The CDR3 is CASSPRGSLDSPLHF. The CDR3 DNA follows: TGTGCCAGCAGCCCCCGGGGGTCCCTTGATTCACCCCTCCACTTT.

The chain couples TRBV5-1 to TRBJ2-5; no clear D gene. Looked up from germline, CDR1 is SGHRS and CDR2 is YFSETQ. The germline V and J ends were trimmed by 1 base and 2 bases, with 12 bases remaining between them. The CDR3 is 15 residues long. The CDR3 spells CASSLPRTTQETQYF. The CDR3 DNA reads as TGCGCCAGCAGCTTGCCCCGAACTACGCAAGAGACCCAGTACTTC.

The chain is built from TRBV5-1 and TRBJ2-1; TRBD1 agrees at 7 bases. The CDR3 contains 15 residues. With V trimmed by 3 bases and J by 4 bases, 7 bases remained unmatched. Germline V CDR1 and CDR2: SGHRS, YFSETQ. For the CDR3, the DNA is TGCGCCAGCAGCTCGGGGACAGCTAGGTACAATGAGCAGTTCTTC. Translated, it gives CASSSGTARYNEQFF.

The CDR3 reads CASSQGLGLGAFF. As DNA, the CDR3 is TGTGCCAGCAGCCAAGGCTTGGGACTGGGAGCTTTCTTT. J is TRBJ1-1 and V is TRBV3-1 (or the pseudogene TRBV3-2); D may be TRBD1 (5 bases). Germline V gives CDR1 LGHDT, CDR2 YNNKEL (reference sequence). V was shortened by 1 base and J by 10 bases, with 13 bases between the two germline ends. This CDR3 has 13 residues.

V gene TRBV4-2 combines with J gene TRBJ2-7; D remains ambiguous. Germline lookup yields CDR1 LGHNA and CDR2 YNFKEQ. V was clipped by 3 bases and J by 2 bases, with 14 bases between them. The CDR3 has 15 amino acids. The CDR3 is CASSQENRSPYEQYF. The DNA of the CDR3 is TGTGCCAGCAGCCAGGAGAACCGTAGTCCCTACGAGCAGTACTTC.

In its sample, this clone was seen once. The gene calls are TRBV10-3 and TRBJ2-5; D remains ambiguous. The V and J ends lost 4 bases and 4 bases respectively, with 13 bases between them. Germline V lookup: CDR1 ENHRY, CDR2 SYGVKD. The CDR3 has 14 amino acids. The CDR3 is CAISVDSVGETQYF. Written as DNA, the CDR3 is TGTGCCATCAGTGTCGACTCGGTAGGAGAGACCCAGTACTTC.

For the CDR3, the DNA is TGTGCCACCAGCTACCAGGGGACGCCATACAATGAGCAGTTCTTC. Amino acids: CATSYQGTPYNEQFF. The rearrangement links TRBV24-1 to TRBJ2-1; possible D gene TRBD1, 6 bases. The V gene's germline CDR1 is KGHDR and CDR2 SFDVKD. V was cut by 7 bases and J by 4 bases, with 16 bases left in between. The CDR3 runs 15 residues.

The chain uses TRBV5-1 and TRBJ1-2; weak D call: TRBD1 (5 bases). CDR1 is SGHRS and CDR2 is YFSETQ in the germline V gene. The germline V and J ends were trimmed by 4 bases and 8 bases, with 18 bases remaining between them. CDR3 length: 14 residues. In DNA, the CDR3 is TGCGCCAGCAGCCAGCAAGGGCAGGGCGAGGGCTACACCTTC. It specifies CASSQQGQGEGYTF.

V gene TRBV3-1 (or the pseudogene TRBV3-2) combines with J gene TRBJ1-1; possible D gene TRBD1, 5 bases. Trimming removed 5 bases from V and 5 bases from J, with 12 bases in between. This CDR3 comprises 13 residues. Germline values: CDR1 LGHDT, CDR2 YNNKEL (reference sequence). In DNA form, the CDR3 reads TGTGCCAGCAGCGTGATTCAGGGAACTGAAGCTTTCTTT. This codes for CASSVIQGTEAFF.

This clone appeared once. The chain employs TRBV27 and TRBJ2-7; 12 nucleotides line up with TRBD2. This CDR3 is built from 14 residues. The germline V gene has CDR1 MNHEY and CDR2 SMNVEV (reference sequence). V was clipped by 6 bases and J by 3 bases; unmatched bases: 3. The CDR3 sequence is CASRRTSGNYEQYF. The CDR3 region has the DNA TGTGCCAGCAGGAGGACTAGCGGGAACTACGAGCAGTACTTC.

This rearrangement joins TRBV2 to TRBJ1-2, with D possibly being TRBD1 (5 bases). Trimming cost V 2 bases and J 8 bases, with 12 bases left between them. The germline V gene encodes CDR1 SNHLY and CDR2 FYNNEI. The CDR3 contains 13 residues. The CDR3 loop reads CASSEQGRKGYTF. The DNA for the CDR3 is TGTGCCAGCAGTGAACAGGGCAGAAAGGGCTACACCTTC.

The V call is TRBV7-6, the J call TRBJ1-1; TRBD1 might be the D (5 bases). The CDR3 sequence is 13 residues long. V was clipped by 5 bases and J by 8 bases, with 15 bases between them. Germline loops: CDR1 SGHVS, CDR2 FNYEAQ. The CDR3 sequence is CASSRSGSGEAFF. The DNA for the CDR3 is TGTGCCAGCAGCCGATCAGGGTCAGGGGAAGCTTTCTTT.

A few counts support this clone. This sequence joins TRBV29-1 and TRBJ2-7; TRBD2 matches 10 bases. V lost 7 bases, J lost 3 bases, and 6 bases stayed unmatched. The germline V gene encodes CDR1 SQVTM and CDR2 ANQGSEA. The CDR3 has 13 residues. The CDR3 loop is CSARLAGSYEQYF. DNA for the CDR3: TGCAGCGCACGACTAGCGGGTAGCTACGAGCAGTACTTC.